This T cell receptor (beta chain) was captured by sequencing in a study of identical twins. Study findings and constraints: There was more out-of-frame TCR alpha sharing in monozygotic twins than models estimated.

This clonotype was seen at least ten times. Its antigen is currently unknown. This CDR3 has 15 residues. The ends were cut back, 4 bases at V and 4 bases at J, with 13 bases in the middle. Germline values: CDR1 SEHNR, CDR2 FQNEAQ (reference sequence). TCRdb analysed the 5' RACE reads with MiXCR anew, one entry per CDR3 protein. The data show 450,000 or so distinct CDR3 sequences, 14% seen once. The same sample was also studied in work on yellow fever vaccine responses in identical twins.

This chain links TRBV7-9 with TRBJ2-2; perhaps TRBD1 as D (5 bases). The sequenced sample consisted of CD4+ T cells sorted from blood. This clonotype was sampled from a woman between 18 and 29 years old in good health. The CDR3 sequence is CASSSWAGSTGELFF. CDR3 in DNA: TGTGCCAGCAGCTCGTGGGCAGGGTCCACCGGGGAGCTGTTTTTT.